This T cell receptor (beta chain) was sequenced in a study of PD-1 blockade in classical Hodgkin lymphoma. General study findings and limits: At baseline, newly diagnosed patients reportedly showed less TCR diversity than healthy donors. The diversity seen at baseline in complete responders resembled that of newly diagnosed patients. After ASCT, patients who started nivolumab under 1 year later were excluded.

Sequenced by immunoSEQ multiplex PCR; TCRdb stores in-frame clones only, minus some. The table includes about 40,000 clones, around 87% detected once. No patient escaped relapse after autologous stem cell transplantation, and brentuximab vedotin exposure varied. A word on this clone: Its antigen is still unknown.

The sample consisted of peripheral blood mononuclear cells (PBMCs), taken at baseline. The origin of this receptor is a human donor with classical Hodgkin lymphoma.

For the CDR3, the DNA is TGTGCCAGCTCACCCGGACAGAAAAATCAGCCCCAGCATTTT. It codes for CASSPGQKNQPQHF. This sequence joins TRBV18 and TRBJ1-5; possible D gene TRBD1, 6 bases. This CDR3 spans 14 amino acids. Per germline, CDR1 KGHSH and CDR2 LQKENI. V dropped 3 bases and J dropped 4 bases, with 10 bases sitting between them.